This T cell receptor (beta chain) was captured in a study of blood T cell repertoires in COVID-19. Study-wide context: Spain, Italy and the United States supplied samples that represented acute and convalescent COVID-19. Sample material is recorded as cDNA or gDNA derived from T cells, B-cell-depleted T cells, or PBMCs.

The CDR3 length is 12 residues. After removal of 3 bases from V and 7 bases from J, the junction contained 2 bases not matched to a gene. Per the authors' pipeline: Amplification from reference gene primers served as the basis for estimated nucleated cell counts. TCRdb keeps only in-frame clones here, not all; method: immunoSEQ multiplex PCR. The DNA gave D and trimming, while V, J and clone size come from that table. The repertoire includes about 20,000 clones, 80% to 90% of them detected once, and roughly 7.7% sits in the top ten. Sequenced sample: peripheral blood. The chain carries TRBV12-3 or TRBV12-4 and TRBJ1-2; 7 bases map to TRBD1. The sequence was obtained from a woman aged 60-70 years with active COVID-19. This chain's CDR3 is CASSFGTVGYTF. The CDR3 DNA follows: TGTGCCAGCAGTTTCGGGACAGTTGGCTACACCTTC.